This passage covers 5 T cell receptor beta chains from one sample sequenced in a study of CD8+ T cells in alopecia areata. In each case, RNA was isolated and then reverse transcribed into cDNA as the sequencing template. Clones were read by immunoSEQ multiplex PCR, and TCRdb kept only the in-frame ones, dropping some. The repertoire holds more than 90,000 clones, with around 55% as singletons. As for treatment: oral pan-JAK inhibitor, 5-10 mg twice daily. Here the sequenced sample was CD8+ T cells sorted from blood, taken at week 4, from a patient treated with tofacitinib. The source is a human donor with alopecia areata.

V and J are TRBV23-1 and TRBJ1-2; 8 nucleotides match TRBD1. TRBV23-1 falls under the ORF class, with uncertain function. The CDR3 sequence is 13 residues long. The J segment lost 6 bases and the V segment lost 3 bases, leaving 3 bases of the junction unmatched. DNA of the CDR3: TGCGCCAGCAGTCACTCGGACAGGGATGGCTACACCTTC. Protein: CASSHSDRDGYTF.

The chain recombines TRBV7-8 with TRBJ1-5, with D tentatively TRBD1 (5 bases). This CDR3 has 17 amino acids. Trimming pared 1 base from V and 5 bases from J, leaving 18 bases between. Per germline, CDR1 SGHVS and CDR2 FQNEAQ. The CDR3 DNA reads as TGTGCCAGCAGCTTAGTAGCGGCAGGGAGATACGATCAGCCCCAGCATTTT. Translation: CASSLVAAGRYDQPQHF.

The table lists this clone with a few counts. The genes are TRBV9 and TRBJ1-5; 7 bases are a match to TRBD1. V lost 3 bases to trimming and J lost 2 bases; unmatched junction nucleotides: 5. CDR3 length equals 15 residues. Germline CDR1 SGDLS, CDR2 YYNGEE. The DNA of the CDR3 is TGTGCCAGCAGCGCCCAGGGGGGCCGCAATCAGCCCCAGCATTTT. Protein: CASSAQGGRNQPQHF.

A note on this clone: The junction differs from germline at one of its ends, possibly a read error. The rearrangement uses TRBV4-3 and TRBJ1-3; perhaps TRBD1 as D (6 bases). The CDR3 has 15 amino acids. Germline CDR1 reads LGHNA; CDR2 reads YSLEER. The CDR3 reads CASSQDLAVRTDLSF. The CDR3 bases are TGCGCCAGCAGCCAAGATTTAGCCGTAAGGACAGACCTCAGTTTT.

V gene TRBV2 combines with J gene TRBJ1-1; 9 positions agree with TRBD1. V was clipped by 3 bases and J by 2 bases; unmatched bases: 7. Germline V gives CDR1 SNHLY, CDR2 FYNNEI. The CDR3 consists of 16 residues. In nucleotides, the CDR3 is TGTGCCAGCAGTGATCCCCGGGACAGGGATAACACTGAAGCTTTCTTT. Its translation is CASSDPRDRDNTEAFF.